One and the same sample provided the 25 T cell receptor beta chains below, sequenced in a study of a mutant IDH1 vaccine in newly diagnosed glioma. No antigen has been identified for these receptors. The sample's time point: week 11, during vaccination. Each dose delivered 300 ug of mutant IDH1 20-mer peptide subcutaneously with imiquimod. Clones were sequenced by immunoSEQ multiplex PCR, and TCRdb holds only the in-frame ones, with some missing. The sample consists of about 32,000 clones, roughly three quarters of them appearing once. The material sequenced was PBMCs, taken from a glioma patient whose treatment included an IDH1 peptide vaccine. The source of these receptors is a man aged 25-45 years with glioma.

The chain uses TRBV27 and TRBJ2-7; 9 bases are shared with TRBD1. Germline V gene sequence: CDR1 MNHEY, CDR2 SMNVEV (reference sequence). Trimming at V came to 4 bases and at J to 2 bases, leaving 3 bases not matched to a gene. The CDR3 loop spans 14 amino acids. CDR3 loop: CASSSGTGPYEQYF. The CDR3 nucleotides are TGTGCCAGCAGTTCCGGGACAGGGCCCTACGAGCAGTACTTC.

This rearrangement joins TRBV4-1 to TRBJ1-1; maybe TRBD1 (6 bases). This CDR3 region has 15 residues. Trimming stripped 0 bases from V and 3 bases from J, with 11 bases between. Germline values: CDR1 MGHRA, CDR2 YSYEKL. The CDR3 reads CASSQDGTRHTEAFF. The CDR3 DNA follows: TGCGCCAGCAGCCAAGACGGGACAAGGCACACTGAAGCTTTCTTT.

The chain recombines TRBV5-1 with TRBJ2-7; D is ambiguous. Germline CDR1 and CDR2: SGHRS and YFSETQ. The CDR3 runs 13 residues. Deletions cut 5 bases from V and 1 base from J, with 10 bases between. CDR3 sequence: CASSRSGSYEQYF. The CDR3 DNA is TGCGCCAGCAGTCGATCAGGTTCCTACGAGCAGTACTTC.

This clone was found a few times. The chain joins TRBV5-6 to TRBJ1-1; no clear D gene. The V gene lost 3 bases and the J gene lost 3 bases, with 12 bases spanning the gap. Germline assignment: CDR1 SGHDT and CDR2 YYEEEE. The CDR3 contains 14 residues. CDR3 in amino acids: CASSSPTWDTEAFF. CDR3 DNA: TGTGCCAGCAGCTCACCCACTTGGGACACTGAAGCTTTCTTT.

This chain uses TRBV5-6 with TRBJ2-7, with D tentatively TRBD1 (6 bases). In germline, CDR1 is SGHDT, CDR2 YYEEEE. The CDR3 extends over 14 amino acids. V was shortened by 0 bases and J by 1 base, with 8 bases between the two germline ends. The CDR3 loop reads CASSLGTASYEQYF. The DNA of the CDR3 is TGTGCCAGCAGCTTGGGGACAGCTTCCTACGAGCAGTACTTC. The full variable domain, rest sourced from reference TRBV5-6 and TRBJ2-7, is DAGVTQSPTHLIKTRGQQVTLRCSPKSGHDTVSWYQQALGQGPQFIFQYYEEEERQRGNFPDRFSGHQFPNYSSELNVNALLLGDSALYLCASSLGTASYEQYFGPGTRLTVT.

This clone was detected a few times. The chain couples TRBV5-5 to TRBJ1-6, with TRBD1 identical over 7 bases. The CDR3 is 16 residues long. J was trimmed by 0 bases and V by 4 bases; bases with no gene match: 4. From germline, CDR1 is SGHKS and CDR2 YYEKEE (reference sequence). CDR3 coding DNA: TGTGCCAGCAGCCTATGGGACAGCTCCTATAATTCACCCCTCCACTTT. Amino acids: CASSLWDSSYNSPLHF.

The chain combines TRBV6-1 with TRBJ2-1; no clear D gene. This CDR3 has 13 residues. Germline V gene sequence: CDR1 MNHNS, CDR2 SASEGT. Trimming removed 5 bases at V and 2 bases at J, with 7 bases between. The CDR3 sequence: CASSQFAYNEQFF. The CDR3 coding sequence is TGTGCCAGCAGTCAATTTGCCTACAATGAGCAGTTCTTC.

This clone was observed a handful of times. The chain uses TRBV30 and TRBJ1-5; 7 bases are shared with TRBD1. Per the germline V gene, CDR1 is GTSNPN and CDR2 is SVGIG (reference sequence). The CDR3 is 16 amino acids. V gave up 7 bases and J gave up 7 bases; unmatched junction bases: 19. The CDR3 DNA reads as TGTGCCTTGATTCGCCCAGGTAACAGGGGCGGGCAGCCCCAGCATTTT. Its protein is CALIRPGNRGGQPQHF.

There are a few counts of this clone. The rearrangement uses TRBV19 and TRBJ2-5; 7 positions agree with TRBD2. There are 15 residues in the CDR3. CDR1 is LNHDA, CDR2 SQIVND, per germline (reference sequence). V lost 4 bases, J lost 4 bases, and 9 bases stayed unmatched. CDR3 bases: TGTGCCAGTAGTAAGGGCGGCGGGGGATCAGAGACCCAGTACTTC. Translating it yields CASSKGGGGSETQYF.

The chain joins TRBV19 to TRBJ2-5; 11 positions match TRBD2. Germline CDR1 and CDR2: LNHDA and SQIVND (reference sequence). The CDR3 has 14 residues. J gave up 4 bases and V 5 bases, and 3 bases lay outside the gene matches. CDR3 region: CASSRGTSGETQYF. As DNA, the CDR3 is TGTGCCAGTAGTCGAGGGACTAGCGGAGAGACCCAGTACTTC. Full variable domain (rest looked up from reference TRBV19 and TRBJ2-5): DGGITQSPKYLFRKEGQNVTLSCEQNLNHDAMYWYRQDPGQGLRLIYYSQIVNDFQKGDIAEGYSVSREKKESFPLTVTSAQKNPTAFYLCASSRGTSGETQYFGPGTRLLVL.

This clone was seen only a few times. The chain has TRBV30 and TRBJ1-1; D is undetermined. The CDR3 has 13 amino acids. Trimming left V 5 bases short and J 6 bases short, with 16 bases between. Germline loops: CDR1 GTSNPN, CDR2 SVGIG (reference sequence). The CDR3 sequence: CAWERWADSEAFF. CDR3 in DNA: TGTGCCTGGGAGAGGTGGGCAGACTCTGAAGCTTTCTTT.

This clone showed up just once. The J gene is TRBJ2-3, the V gene TRBV9; TRBD2 agrees at 7 bases. V gave up 4 bases and J gave up 4 bases; unmatched junction bases: 9. Germline loops: CDR1 SGDLS, CDR2 YYNGEE. The CDR3 is 15 residues long. This chain's CDR3 is CASSLGRDRADTQYF. The DNA of the CDR3 is TGTGCCAGCAGCCTAGGGAGGGATAGAGCAGATACGCAGTATTTT.

The rearrangement uses TRBV6-5 and TRBJ1-5, with D uncertain. V was cut by 0 bases and J by 6 bases, with 9 bases left in between. The CDR3 loop spans 14 amino acids. The germline gives CDR1 MNHEY, CDR2 SVGAGI. CDR3 sequence (DNA): TGTGCCAGCAGTTACTCCGCACTAATTCAGCCCCAGCATTTT. Translated: CASSYSALIQPQHF.

The chain links TRBV29-1 to TRBJ2-2, with D perhaps matching TRBD1 or TRBD2 (5 bases each). From germline, CDR1 is SQVTM and CDR2 ANQGSEA. The CDR3 spans 12 residues. The ends were cut back, 5 bases at V and 6 bases at J, with 10 bases in the middle. CDR3 in DNA: TGCAGCGTTAATGGGGGAGCCGGGGAGCTGTTTTTT. Translated: CSVNGGAGELFF.

This clone is medium-sized. The CDR3, as DNA: TGTGCCAGTAGTTGGTTGGGCACCGGGGAGCTGTTTTTT. Its translation is CASSWLGTGELFF. The chain carries TRBV19 and TRBJ2-2; D is ambiguous. The CDR3 spans 13 residues. V lost 5 bases to trimming and J lost 4 bases, with 8 bases between them. Germline assignment: CDR1 LNHDA and CDR2 SQIVND (reference sequence). The variable domain in full, completed from reference TRBV19 and TRBJ2-2, reads DGGITQSPKYLFRKEGQNVTLSCEQNLNHDAMYWYRQDPGQGLRLIYYSQIVNDFQKGDIAEGYSVSREKKESFPLTVTSAQKNPTAFYLCASSWLGTGELFFGEGSRLTVL.

The chain employs TRBV29-1 and TRBJ2-7; 12 bases align to TRBD1. This CDR3 has 14 amino acids. The germline gives CDR1 SQVTM, CDR2 ANQGSEA. V lost 5 bases, J lost 4 bases, and 6 bases stayed unmatched. This CDR3 reads CSVMGQGAQYEQYF. CDR3 sequence (DNA): TGCAGCGTTATGGGACAGGGGGCGCAGTACGAGCAGTACTTC.

This chain connects TRBV4-3 to TRBJ2-7, with 14 nucleotides matching TRBD2. Trimming took 3 bases from V and 1 from J; bases not matched to a gene: 2. From germline, CDR1 is LGHNA and CDR2 YSLEER. The CDR3 extends over 16 amino acids. CDR3 DNA sequence: TGCGCCAGCAGCCAGACTAGCGGGGGGGTTTCCTACGAGCAGTACTTC. This codes for CASSQTSGGVSYEQYF.

This sequence joins TRBV5-1 and TRBJ1-2; 10 bases map to TRBD1. Germline V gives CDR1 SGHRS, CDR2 YFSETQ. This CDR3 spans 14 amino acids. V gave up 3 bases and J gave up 8 bases; unmatched junction bases: 7. CDR3 residues: CASSSDGQGEGYTF. CDR3 nucleotide sequence: TGCGCCAGCAGCTCCGATGGACAGGGGGAAGGCTACACCTTC.

The J gene is TRBJ2-1, the V gene TRBV4-3, with 7 positions matching TRBD2. This CDR3 region has 16 residues. The V segment lost 0 bases and the J segment 7 bases; nucleotides outside the gene matches: 9. CDR1 is LGHNA, CDR2 YSLEER, per germline. CDR3 protein: CASSQEPAGLVNEQFF. The CDR3, as DNA: TGCGCCAGCAGCCAAGAACCAGCGGGGTTGGTTAATGAGCAGTTCTTC.

The rearrangement uses TRBV7-8 and TRBJ1-1, with a possible D match to TRBD1 (5 bases). Between the trimmed V and J ends, which lost 1 base and 1 base, there was a span of 10 bases. Germline CDR1 is SGHVS and CDR2 is FQNEAQ. CDR3 size: 15 residues. CDR3 region: CASSLVAGRNTEAFF. CDR3 DNA sequence: TGTGCCAGCAGCTTAGTCGCAGGGCGGAACACTGAAGCTTTCTTT.

The chain carries TRBV9 and TRBJ1-2; D is unclear. Germline-derived CDR1 and CDR2 are SGDLS and YYNGEE. The CDR3 is 14 amino acids. V was trimmed by 0 bases and J by 2 bases, leaving 8 bases between them. CDR3 loop: CASSVGQVNYGYTF. CDR3 DNA sequence: TGTGCCAGCAGCGTAGGTCAGGTGAACTATGGCTACACCTTC.

The chain carries TRBV15 and TRBJ2-3; D perhaps matches TRBD2 (5 bases). The CDR3 loop spans 15 amino acids. From germline, CDR1 is LNHNV and CDR2 YYDKDF (reference sequence). Trimming stripped 3 bases from V and 0 bases from J, with 10 bases between. DNA for the CDR3: TGTGCCACCAGCAGCCCTAGCACTAGCACAGATACGCAGTATTTT. Amino acids: CATSSPSTSTDTQYF.

V usage is TRBV9 and J usage is TRBJ2-7; 7 bases match TRBD1. The V gene's germline CDR1 is SGDLS and CDR2 YYNGEE. V shed 4 bases, J shed 7 bases, and the junction held 20 bases outside the gene matches. The CDR3 consists of 17 residues. The CDR3 is CASSSGTANAILREQYF. CDR3 DNA sequence: TGTGCCAGCAGCTCCGGGACAGCTAACGCCATTCTAAGAGAGCAGTACTTC. Full variable domain (outside the CDR3, taken from reference TRBV9 and TRBJ2-7): DSGVTQTPKHLITATGQRVTLRCSPRSGDLSVYWYQQSLDQGLQFLIQYYNGEERAKGNILERFSAQQFPDLHSELNLSSLELGDSALYFCASSSGTANAILREQYFGPGTRLTVT.

V usage is TRBV30 and J usage is TRBJ1-5; 7 bases are shared with TRBD1. The germline CDR1 and CDR2 sequences are GTSNPN and SVGIG (reference sequence). The trim removed 2 bases at V and 1 base at J, leaving 20 bases unmatched. The CDR3 sequence is 20 residues long. The CDR3 loop reads CAWSPRARGPLRSSNQPQHF. Here the CDR3 DNA reads TGTGCCTGGAGTCCCCGTGCGAGGGGGCCACTCCGGTCAAGCAATCAGCCCCAGCATTTT.

This rearrangement joins TRBV5-1 to TRBJ2-5; 12 bases align to TRBD2. CDR3 length equals 15 residues. Trimming at V came to 4 bases and at J to 7 bases, leaving 8 bases not matched to a gene. Germline V gives CDR1 SGHRS, CDR2 YFSETQ. For the CDR3, the DNA is TGCGCCAGCAGCCCGACTAGCGGGAGTTCGGGGACCCAGTACTTC. Its protein product is CASSPTSGSSGTQYF.